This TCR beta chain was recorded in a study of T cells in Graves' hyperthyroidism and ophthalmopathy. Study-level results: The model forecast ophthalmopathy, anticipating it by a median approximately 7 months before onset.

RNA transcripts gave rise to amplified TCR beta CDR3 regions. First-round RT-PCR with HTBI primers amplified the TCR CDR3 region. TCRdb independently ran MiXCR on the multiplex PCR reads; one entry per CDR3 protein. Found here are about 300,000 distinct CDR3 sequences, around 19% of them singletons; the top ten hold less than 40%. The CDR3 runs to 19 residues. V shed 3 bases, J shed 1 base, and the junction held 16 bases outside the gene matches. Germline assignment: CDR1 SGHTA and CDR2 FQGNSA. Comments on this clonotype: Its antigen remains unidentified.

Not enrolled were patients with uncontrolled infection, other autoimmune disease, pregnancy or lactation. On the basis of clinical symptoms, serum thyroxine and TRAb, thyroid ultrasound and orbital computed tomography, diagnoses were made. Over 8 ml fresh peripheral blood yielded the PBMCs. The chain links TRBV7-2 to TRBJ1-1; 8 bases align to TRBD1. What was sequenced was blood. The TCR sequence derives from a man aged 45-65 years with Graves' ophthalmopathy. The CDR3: CASSFFPRGQATRNTEAFF. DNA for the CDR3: TGTGCCAGCAGCTTTTTCCCACGGGGACAGGCGACCAGGAACACTGAAGCTTTCTTT. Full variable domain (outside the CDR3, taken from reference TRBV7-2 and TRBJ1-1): GAGVSQSPSNKVTEKGKDVELRCDPISGHTALYWYRQSLGQGLEFLIYFQGNSAPDKSGLPSDRFSAERTGGSVSTLTIQRTQQEDSAVYLCASSFFPRGQATRNTEAFFGQGTRLTVV.